Listed below are T cell receptor beta chains from one sample, sequenced in a study of PD-1 blockade in classical Hodgkin lymphoma. This table comes from immunoSEQ multiplex PCR, and its TCRdb copy is limited to in-frame clones, with some not included. Of approximately 27,000 clones in the sample, 80% to 90% were seen once. The specimen comprised peripheral blood mononuclear cells (PBMCs), sampled at baseline. Source of these receptors: a human donor with classical Hodgkin lymphoma. CDR3s include the opening cysteine and the closing phenylalanine or tryptophan. Each record gives: J gene, D gene, V gene, clone size, CDR3 DNA, CDR3 protein. D genes are given only for firm matches. Clone size is stated in some rows and not others, as once, few, many or a class when expanded.

TRBJ2-3 | NA | TRBV5-1 | NA | TGCGCCAGCAGCTTGGAAGGGTCGACAGATACGCAGTATTTT | CASSLEGSTDTQYF
TRBJ2-3 | TRBD2 | TRBV7-8 | NA | TGTGCCAGCAGCCCTAGCGGGGCTAACACAGATACGCAGTATTTT | CASSPSGANTDTQYF
TRBJ1-5 | NA | TRBV6-5 | NA | TGTGCCAGCAGTCAGGGGTTCAATCAGCCCCAGCATTTT | CASSQGFNQPQHF
TRBJ2-1 | TRBD2 | TRBV27 | NA | TGTGCCAGCAGTTTATCACGCGGGGGTTCCTACAATGAGCAGTTCTTC | CASSLSRGGSYNEQFF
TRBJ2-7 | NA | TRBV15 | NA | TGTGCCACCAGCATCGCGGGCGGCTCCTACGAGCAGTACTTC | CATSIAGGSYEQYF
TRBJ2-5 | TRBD1 | TRBV5-6 | once | TGTGCCAGCAGCTGGGGCACAGGGGGCGAGACCCAGTACTTC | CASSWGTGGETQYF
TRBJ2-5 | NA | TRBV15 | NA | TGTGCCACCAGCAGAGATTTTACGGAGACCCAGTACTTC | CATSRDFTETQYF
TRBJ2-5 | NA | TRBV5-6 | once | TGTGCCAGCAGCTTCTCCGGTACTAAAGAGACCCAGTACTTC | CASSFSGTKETQYF
TRBJ1-2 | NA | TRBV4-1 | NA | TGCGCCAGCAGCCAGGGATCAGGAGGCTACACCTTC | CASSQGSGGYTF
TRBJ1-2 | NA | TRBV19 | NA | TGTGCCAGTAGTATGTCAGATCCTTTTATGGGCTACACCTTC | CASSMSDPFMGYTF
TRBJ1-2 | TRBD1 | TRBV28 | NA | TGTGCCAGCAGCTTACCGGGACAGGGACTTGGCTACACCTTC | CASSLPGQGLGYTF
TRBJ2-1 | TRBD2 | TRBV19 | NA | TGTGCCAGTAGTAACCTAGCGGGCTTCGGTGAGCAGTTCTTC | CASSNLAGFGEQFF
TRBJ2-3 | TRBD1 | TRBV18 | NA | TGTGCCAGCTCACCATTCAGGGGGCTCGAGGATACGCAGTATTTT | CASSPFRGLEDTQYF
TRBJ2-7 | TRBD2 | TRBV11-2 | NA | TGTGCCAGCACCCAGCCCGGGACTAGCGGGGCCTACGAGCAGTACTTC | CASTQPGTSGAYEQYF
TRBJ2-4 | NA | TRBV21-1 | NA | TGTGCCAGCACCCCACTTAGCGGGGGGCGAAGGAACATTCAGTACTTC | CASTPLSGGRRNIQYF
TRBJ2-3 | NA | TRBV5-1 | NA | TGCGCCAGCAGCTTGGGGTTTAGCCAAGATACGCAGTATTTT | CASSLGFSQDTQYF
TRBJ2-1 | TRBD2 | TRBV5-1 | NA | TGCGCCAGCAGCTTGGCCTTGGCTAGCGGGGGGGCCTACAATGAGCAGTTCTTC | CASSLALASGGAYNEQFF
TRBJ2-1 | TRBD2 | TRBV5-1 | NA | TGCGCCAGCTCGGGACTAGCGGGGATTGGTGAGCAGTTCTTC | CASSGLAGIGEQFF
TRBJ2-7 | TRBD1 | TRBV5-1 | few | TGCGCCAGCAGCTTGGACAGGGGTCATGGCGAGCAGTACTTC | CASSLDRGHGEQYF
TRBJ2-6 | NA | TRBV5-1 | once | TGCGCCAGCAGCTTCGGTTCCCCTGGGGCCAACGTCCTGACTTTC | CASSFGSPGANVLTF
TRBJ2-1 | TRBD2 | TRBV7-9 | NA | TGTGCCAGCAGCACACCCGGGACTAGGGCCTACAATGAGCAGTTCTTC | CASSTPGTRAYNEQFF
TRBJ2-7 | NA | TRBV9 | NA | TGTGCCAGCAGCGTAGGAGCTAGTTCCGAGCAGTACTTC | CASSVGASSEQYF
TRBJ2-2 | TRBD2 | TRBV6-1 | once | TGTGCCAGCAGTGAAGAAGCGGGGGGGCCCCCCGGGGAGCTGTTTTTT | CASSEEAGGPPGELFF
TRBJ2-2 | NA | TRBV6-1 | NA | TGTGCCAGTTCCGGGACGGGGAACACCGGGGAGCTGTTTTTT | CASSGTGNTGELFF
TRBJ2-3 | TRBD2 | TRBV9 | NA | TGTGCCAGCAGCGTAAGAGCGGGGGGCGGTGAAGATACGCAGTATTTT | CASSVRAGGGEDTQYF
TRBJ2-7 | TRBD2 | TRBV7-3 | NA | TGTGCCAGCAGCTTAGCGGGGGGATACGAGCAGTACTTC | CASSLAGGYEQYF
TRBJ1-5 | NA | TRBV21-1 | NA | TGTGCCACCCCCCCCCTGGACAACCGGAATCAGCCCCAGCATTTT | CATPPLDNRNQPQHF
TRBJ2-7 | TRBD1 | TRBV5-4 | once | TGTGCCAGCAGCTTGGCTCGGGACAGGGTAGACGAGCAGTACTTC | CASSLARDRVDEQYF
TRBJ2-7 | TRBD1 | TRBV5-1 | NA | TGCGCCAGCAGCGAACAGGGGGGCTGGAGTTACGAGCAGTACTTC | CASSEQGGWSYEQYF
TRBJ1-1 | NA | TRBV25-1 | once | TGTGCCAGCAGTTCCTGGGACAACAAGGCTTTCTTT | CASSSWDNKAFF
TRBJ1-6 | NA | TRBV15 | once | TGTGCCACCAGCATAGAAGGGACACTTGGTAATTCACCCCTCCACTTT | CATSIEGTLGNSPLHF
TRBJ2-7 | NA | TRBV5-1 | few | TGCGCCAGCAGCTTGGACAGGGCCTACGAGCAGTACTTC | CASSLDRAYEQYF
TRBJ1-3 | TRBD1 | TRBV5-4 | NA | TGTGCCAGCAGCTCTACAGGGGCTGGAAACACCATATATTTT | CASSSTGAGNTIYF
TRBJ1-2 | NA | TRBV7-8 | NA | TGTGCCAGCAGCTTAGGACAGAACTATGGCTACACCTTC | CASSLGQNYGYTF
TRBJ2-3 | NA | TRBV5-1 | once | TGCGCCAGCAGCTTGGCCATTATGGCCACAGATACGCAGTATTTT | CASSLAIMATDTQYF
TRBJ2-3 | NA | TRBV4-1 | NA | TGCGCCAGCAGCCAAGATAACCCCACAGATACGCAGTATTTT | CASSQDNPTDTQYF
TRBJ2-3 | NA | TRBV7-3 | NA | TGTGCCAGCAGCTTGCGGGGAAGCACAGATACGCAGTATTTT | CASSLRGSTDTQYF
TRBJ2-7 | TRBD1 | TRBV5-1 | NA | TGCGCCAGCAGCTTGACAGGGGAATTGTCCTACGAGCAGTACTTC | CASSLTGELSYEQYF
TRBJ2-7 | NA | TRBV4-3 | NA | TGCGCCAGCAGCCAAGGGTATGGAGGCTCCTACGAGCAGTACTTC | CASSQGYGGSYEQYF
TRBJ2-7 | NA | TRBV7-8 | NA | TGTGCCAGCAGCTTATCTCACCTCGGGGGCGTCTCCTACGAGCAGTACTTC | CASSLSHLGGVSYEQYF
TRBJ1-2 | TRBD1 | TRBV18 | NA | TGTGCCAGCTCACCTGGGACAGGGAACGAAGGCTACACCTTC | CASSPGTGNEGYTF
TRBJ1-1 | NA | TRBV20-1 | NA | TGCAGTGCTAGAGATAAGAGAGGAGCTTTCTTT | CSARDKRGAFF
TRBJ2-1 | TRBD2 | TRBV9 | NA | TGTGCCAGCAGCGAACTTAGCGGGAACATCTACAATGAGCAGTTCTTC | CASSELSGNIYNEQFF
TRBJ1-2 | TRBD1 | TRBV6-5 | once | TGTGCCAGCAGGGGGTCAGGGGGCTATGGCTACACCTTC | CASRGSGGYGYTF
TRBJ2-6 | NA | TRBV5-1 | NA | TGCGCCAGCAGCCCACAGGCCTCTGGGGCCAACGTCCTGACTTTC | CASSPQASGANVLTF
TRBJ2-7 | TRBD1 | TRBV2 | once | TGTGCCAGCAGTATCCCAGGGGGAATTTCGGTGAGGGGCTCCTACGAGCAGTACTTC | CASSIPGGISVRGSYEQYF
TRBJ2-1 | NA | TRBV4-3 | NA | TGCGCCAGCAGCCCGGGAGTGAGGGACAATGAGCAGTTCTTC | CASSPGVRDNEQFF
TRBJ1-2 | NA | TRBV5-5 | once | TGTGCCAGCGCGGGAGATTACTATGGCTACACCTTC | CASAGDYYGYTF
TRBJ1-1 | NA | TRBV7-9 | once | TGTGCCAGCATCACGACGGGAGGGGCGGGCACTGAAGCTTTCTTT | CASITTGGAGTEAFF
TRBJ2-2 | NA | TRBV6-6 | NA | TGTGCCAGCAGCATCCGGCCTGAGAACACCGGGGAGCTGTTTTTT | CASSIRPENTGELFF
TRBJ2-3 | NA | TRBV5-1 | NA | TGCGCCAGCAGCTTGGTTGGGGGTTCCACAGATACGCAGTATTTT | CASSLVGGSTDTQYF
TRBJ1-2 | NA | TRBV7-8 | few | TGTGCCAGCAGCTTCGACGGAGATACCCTCGGTGGCTACACCTTC | CASSFDGDTLGGYTF
TRBJ1-2 | NA | TRBV7-9 | NA | TGTGCCAGCAGCTTTCACGGGAACTATGGCTACACCTTC | CASSFHGNYGYTF
TRBJ1-3 | NA | TRBV6-1 | NA | TGTGCCAGCAGTGAACCCCAGGCCCTCAGCTCTGGAAACACCATATATTTT | CASSEPQALSSGNTIYF
TRBJ1-1 | NA | TRBV4-2 | NA | TGTGCCAGCAGCCAAGAGGAGGGCACTGAAGCTTTCTTT | CASSQEEGTEAFF
TRBJ1-2 | NA | TRBV6-5 | NA | TGTGCCAGCAGTTACTCGGTACCGGTTTATGGCTACACCTTC | CASSYSVPVYGYTF
TRBJ1-1 | NA | TRBV2 | NA | TGTGCCAGTCAGGTCCGTCTTGAAGCTTTCTTT | CASQVRLEAFF